This T cell receptor (beta chain) was observed in a study of blood T cell repertoires in COVID-19 (dated by TCRdb to 2020 to 2022). A note on the overall study: The collaborator samples originated in the United States, Italy and Spain and spanned the acute and convalescent phases of COVID-19. The material from the prospective study consisted of cDNA or gDNA derived from T cells, B-cell-depleted T cells, or PBMCs. The sample metadata nearly always contained a de-identified subject ID, COVID-19 status, age in years and sex. A freely available public database, intended as a resource for researchers studying the immune response to SARS-CoV-2, is where the repertoires were released. The dataset comprised deeply sampled blood TCRbeta repertoires from subjects exposed to, actively infected with, or recovered from COVID-19. HLA class I and class II types, where available, came from metadata supplied by the sample provider rather than from assay-based typing. The samples were drawn from the first 160 participants of the ongoing ImmuneRACE study and from more than 1,000 subjects provided by 6 global collaborators. What the research found in general, with its limitations: The amount of clinical and demographic metadata varied by source and participant and was provided uncurated.

CDR1 and CDR2 are drawn from the germline V gene: SGHRS, YFSETQ. Between the V and J ends, shortened by 4 bases and 0 bases respectively, the junction contains 12 bases. The CDR3, from cysteine to phenylalanine, totals 15 residues. This entry keeps only the CDR3 DNA: 45 bases, framed from base 1. The table lists this clone with a count of one. Its antigen has not been determined. Base qualities are not provided; no much larger clone lies one nucleotide away. The immunoSEQ Assay, a bias-controlled multiplex PCR, was used to amplify TCRbeta CDR3 regions from genomic DNA. The paper's data handling went like this. The number of nucleated cells in each sample was estimated by amplification of reference gene primers within the assay. To quantify the absolute abundance of each unique TCRbeta CDR3 rearrangement, sequence reads were collapsed and filtered. For each sample, productive Simpson clonality was calculated as the square root of Simpson's diversity index over productive rearrangements. TCRdb obtained this table from immuneACCESS and retained in-frame rearrangements with V and J assigned. These tables miss some clones; where compared with another copy, unresolved V genes account for less than half of the shortfall, and the remainder is unexplained. V and J calls and clone size come straight from that table; D and trimming were deduced from the DNA. Present in this sample are more than 250,000 clones, more than 75% of which were seen just once. The ten largest clones take up approximately 5.3% of the sample.

Participants in the prospective study were enrolled through a virtual design, were aged about 18 to 90 years, and lived in under 25 United States geographic areas. Cohort assignment in the prospective study relied on participant-reported clinical history from a screening survey and a study questionnaire. ImmuneRACE Cohort 3 recovered participants were defined by two consecutive negative NP/OP PCR tests, healthcare professional clearance, or symptom resolution. Each participant in the prospective study had whole blood, serum and a nasopharyngeal or oropharyngeal swab collected by mobile phlebotomists. Over a 2-month period, participants in the prospective study had the option of providing additional blood draws and questionnaires. Before DNA extraction, blood samples from the prospective study were shipped at room temperature or frozen.

The specimen was PBMCs or T cells enriched from blood (not recorded which). The V and J genes are TRBV5-1 and TRBJ2-3; 5 matching bases give a weak D call of TRBD1. This sequence was found in a woman younger than 45 who had recovered from COVID-19. CDR3 loop: CASSQQALSTDTQYF. The sequence in DNA is TGCGCCAGCAGCCAACAGGCGCTAAGCACAGATACGCAGTATTTT.